This TCR beta chain was profiled in a study of identical twins. Study-wide findings and caveats: Conclusions were based on cross-sectional statistical analysis, without following the same donors. Invariant cells of the MAIT and iNKT types might have partly distorted the zero-insertion analyses. Whereas memory repertoires showed no such difference, abundant cord blood beta clonotypes carried fewer insertions.

Template switching supplied a universal primer site; unique molecular identifiers were carried on the cDNA. Via MiXCR, TCRdb re-called the 5' RACE reads, giving one row per CDR3 protein. The sample yields about 550,000 distinct CDR3 sequences, 20% to 25% seen once. On this clonotype: Antigen unknown. At one of its ends the junction is not consistent with the germline gene, which may arise from a read error.

There are 16 residues in the CDR3. Germline V gene sequence: CDR1 DFQATT, CDR2 SNEGSKA (reference sequence). The same sample was also used in a study of yellow fever vaccine responses in identical twins.

The sequence was obtained from a woman between 18 and 30 years old in good health. This chain connects TRBV20-1 to TRBJ2-1; TRBD2 matches 7 bases. Sequences were obtained from CD4+ T cells sorted from blood. DNA of the CDR3: TGCTGTGCTAGAGATCCGGGCGGGGGCTCCTACAATGAGCAGTTCTTC. Its translation: CCARDPGGGSYNEQFF.